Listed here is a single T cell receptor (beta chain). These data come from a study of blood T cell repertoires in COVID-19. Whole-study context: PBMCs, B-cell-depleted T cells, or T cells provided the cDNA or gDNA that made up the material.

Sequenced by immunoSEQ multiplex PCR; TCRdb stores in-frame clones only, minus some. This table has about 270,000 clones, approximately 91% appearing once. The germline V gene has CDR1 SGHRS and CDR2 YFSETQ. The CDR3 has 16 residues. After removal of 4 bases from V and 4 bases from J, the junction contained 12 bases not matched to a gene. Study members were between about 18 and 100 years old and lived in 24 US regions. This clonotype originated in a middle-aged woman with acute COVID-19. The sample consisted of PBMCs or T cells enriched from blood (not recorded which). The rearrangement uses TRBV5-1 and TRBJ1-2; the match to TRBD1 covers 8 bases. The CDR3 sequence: CASSPQGQGRGYGYTF. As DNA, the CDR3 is TGCGCCAGCAGCCCCCAAGGACAGGGAAGAGGCTATGGCTACACCTTC.